The 18 T cell receptor beta chains presented below share a single source sample, sequenced in a study of somatic mutations in cytotoxic T cells in rheumatoid arthritis. TCRdb's copy holds only in-frame clones and misses some; the assay was immunoSEQ multiplex PCR. The data hold 6,500 to 8,500 clones, with around 80% observed a single time. The sequenced material came from CD8+ T cells sorted from blood. These receptors were taken from an adult with rheumatoid arthritis.

Details on this clone: This sample also contains other DNA sequences that code for the same CDR3. The chain carries TRBV7-9 and TRBJ1-2; perhaps TRBD1 as D (6 bases). Trimming cost V 4 bases and J 4 bases, with 13 bases left between them. CDR1 and CDR2 from the germline V gene are SEHNR and FQNEAQ (reference sequence). The CDR3 runs 14 residues. Here the CDR3 reads CASSSMTGSYGYTF. CDR3 DNA: TGTGCCAGCAGCTCCATGACAGGAAGCTATGGCTACACCTTC.

This chain uses TRBV5-6 with TRBJ1-1; D unclear. Germline V CDR1 and CDR2: SGHDT, YYEEEE. This CDR3 contains 13 residues. The V end was cut by 4 bases, the J end by 1 base, with 8 bases between. The chain's CDR3 is CASSMRRNTEAFF. The DNA of the CDR3 is TGTGCCAGCAGCATGCGACGGAACACTGAAGCTTTCTTT.

This sequence joins TRBV6-5 and TRBJ2-1; TRBD1 matches 9 bases. This CDR3 region has 14 residues. The V gene end was trimmed by 2 bases and the J gene end by 7 bases; junction bases not matched to a gene: 3. The V gene's germline CDR1 is MNHEY and CDR2 SVGAGI. This chain's CDR3 is CASSYTGGNNEQFF. In DNA, the CDR3 is TGTGCCAGCAGTTACACAGGGGGCAATAATGAGCAGTTCTTC.

This clone was recorded a few times. The rearrangement uses TRBV7-9 and TRBJ1-1, with D maybe TRBD1 (5 bases). Trimming cost V 3 bases and J 1 base, with 9 bases left between them. Germline lookup yields CDR1 SEHNR and CDR2 FQNEAQ (reference sequence). The CDR3 has 14 amino acids. The CDR3 loop is CASSFEGWNTEAFF. The CDR3 nucleotides read TGTGCCAGCAGCTTTGAGGGGTGGAACACTGAAGCTTTCTTT.

The V gene is TRBV19, the J gene TRBJ1-3; D not resolved. CDR1 LNHDA and CDR2 SQIVND come from the germline V gene (reference sequence). CDR3 size: 13 residues. Trimming pared 9 bases from V and 2 bases from J, leaving 11 bases between. CDR3 DNA sequence: TGTGCCAGCGATGGACCGGCTGGAAACACCATATATTTT. The encoded protein is CASDGPAGNTIYF.

The chain has TRBV2 and TRBJ2-5; D possibly uses TRBD1 or TRBD2 (5 bases each). The V gene's germline CDR1 is SNHLY and CDR2 FYNNEI. V shed 8 bases and J shed 5 bases, with 24 bases lying between them. This CDR3 comprises 16 residues. This chain's CDR3 is CASFRAVQGRLETQYF. CDR3 DNA: TGTGCCAGCTTCAGAGCGGTCCAGGGCAGACTGGAGACCCAGTACTTC.

This clone has more than one count but fewer than ten. V usage is TRBV27 and J usage is TRBJ1-2; the D gene is possibly TRBD1 (5 bases). Germline V lookup: CDR1 MNHEY, CDR2 SMNVEV (reference sequence). CDR3 length: 14 amino acids. V was pared by 2 bases and J by 6 bases, with 13 bases between. The CDR3 region has the DNA TGTGCCAGCAGTTTAGGGGCAGGCGCAGATGGCTACACCTTC. This codes for CASSLGAGADGYTF.

The chain combines TRBV22-1 with TRBJ1-2; the D call TRBD1 from the table was never checked on the DNA. TRBV22-1 is a known pseudogene. The CDR3 is 15 amino acids. The CDR3 sequence is CPGSAPVDRRDGYTF. CDR3 sequence (DNA): TGTCCTGGGAGCGCACCGGTCGACAGAAGGGATGGCTACACCTTC.

The rearrangement joins TRBV9 to TRBJ2-1, with D unresolved. V gave up 4 bases and J gave up 0 bases, with 23 bases separating them. Germline lookup yields CDR1 SGDLS and CDR2 YYNGEE. CDR3 size: 19 residues. The CDR3 DNA sequence: TGTGCCAGCAGCCCTGTTTATCCCCCAAGGTTCGGCTCCTACAATGAGCAGTTCTTC. It yields the protein CASSPVYPPRFGSYNEQFF.

The V and J genes are TRBV9 and TRBJ2-7; 7 bases are a match to TRBD1. This CDR3 comprises 13 residues. J gave up 5 bases and V 4 bases, and 6 bases lay outside the gene matches. Germline-derived CDR1 and CDR2 are SGDLS and YYNGEE. The CDR3 region is CASSSNRGNEQYF. The CDR3 DNA is TGTGCCAGCAGCTCTAACAGGGGAAACGAGCAGTACTTC. Based on the CDR3 plus reference TRBV9 and TRBJ2-7, the full variable domain is DSGVTQTPKHLITATGQRVTLRCSPRSGDLSVYWYQQSLDQGLQFLIQYYNGEERAKGNILERFSAQQFPDLHSELNLSSLELGDSALYFCASSSNRGNEQYFGPGTRLTVT.

This clone was counted only a few times. The V and J genes are TRBV6-5 and TRBJ2-5, with 8 bases lining up with TRBD2. From germline, CDR1 is MNHEY and CDR2 SVGAGI. This CDR3 is built from 15 residues. V lost 6 bases, J lost 5 bases, and 11 bases stayed unmatched. DNA for the CDR3: TGTGCCAGCAGGCGAGCGGGGGCCACCCGGGAGACCCAGTACTTC. It specifies CASRRAGATRETQYF.

V and J are TRBV7-8 and TRBJ2-5; possibly TRBD2 for D (5 bases). Deletions cut 6 bases from V and 5 bases from J, with 16 bases between. CDR1 SGHVS and CDR2 FQNEAQ come from the germline V gene. The CDR3 runs 14 residues. Here the CDR3 DNA reads TGTGCCAGCAGTAAGGACTGGACCGGGGAGACCCAGTACTTC. This translates into CASSKDWTGETQYF. Together with reference TRBV7-8 and TRBJ2-5, the CDR3 gives the full variable domain: GAGVSQSPRYKVAKRGQDVALRCDPISGHVSLFWYQQALGQGPEFLTYFQNEAQLDKSGLPSDRFFAERPEGSVSTLKIQRTQQEDSAVYLCASSKDWTGETQYFGPGTRLLVL.

This clone was counted only a few times. The chain is built from TRBV28 and TRBJ1-5; D is ambiguous. Deletions cut 3 bases from V and 3 bases from J, with 9 bases between. This CDR3 is built from 14 residues. Germline assignment: CDR1 MDHEN and CDR2 SYDVKM. The DNA of the CDR3 is TGTGCCAGCAGTTTTCTTCAGAACAATCAGCCCCAGCATTTT. This gives the protein CASSFLQNNQPQHF.

This chain links TRBV9 with TRBJ2-2; D gene ambiguous. CDR1 and CDR2 (germline): SGDLS, YYNGEE. V lost 1 base, J lost 5 bases, and 18 bases lay in between. The CDR3 is 17 amino acids. The CDR3 here is CASSVRISRVETGELFF. DNA of the CDR3: TGTGCCAGCAGCGTAAGAATATCACGAGTCGAGACCGGGGAGCTGTTTTTT.

This chain links TRBV6-1 with TRBJ2-7; D is unresolved. V was trimmed by 1 base and J by 5 bases, leaving 9 bases between them. Germline V gives CDR1 MNHNS, CDR2 SASEGT. The CDR3 consists of 13 residues. CDR3 nucleotide sequence: TGTGCCAGCAGTGAAGGTTACCGGGACGAGCAGTACTTC. Translated, it gives CASSEGYRDEQYF.

The chain is built from TRBV4-1 and TRBJ1-2, with D perhaps TRBD1 (6 bases). Trimming left V 5 bases short and J 5 bases short, with 15 bases between. Per germline, CDR1 MGHRA and CDR2 YSYEKL. The CDR3 totals 14 residues. CDR3 nucleotides: TGCGCCAGCAGCTCAGCCGGGGGGCGGTATGGCTACACCTTC. Its protein product is CASSSAGGRYGYTF.

The genes are TRBV2 and TRBJ1-5; no clear D. V was cut by 0 bases and J by 4 bases, with 13 bases left in between. This CDR3 contains 16 residues. Looked up from germline, CDR1 is SNHLY and CDR2 is FYNNEI. CDR3 DNA sequence: TGTGCCAGCAGTGAAGCGCTGTCGGCGGTGAATCAGCCCCAGCATTTT. This translates into CASSEALSAVNQPQHF.

This chain joins TRBV18 and TRBJ2-2; D is undetermined. V was pared by 0 bases and J by 6 bases, with 5 bases between. The CDR3 is made up of 13 amino acids. Germline CDR1 reads KGHSH; CDR2 reads LQKENI. CDR3 amino acids: CASSPPTPGELFF. CDR3 DNA sequence: TGTGCCAGCTCACCACCTACCCCCGGGGAGCTGTTTTTT. Variable domain in full (rest from reference TRBV18 and TRBJ2-2): NAGVMQNPRHLVRRRGQEARLRCSPMKGHSHVYWYRQLPEEGLKFMVYLQKENIIDESGMPKERFSAEFPKEGPSILRIQQVVRGDSAAYFCASSPPTPGELFFGEGSRLTVL.